The clone carrying this TCR beta chain was seen a handful of times. Its antigen is not known. This sample was included in a study of vaccination and CD4 T cells after COVID-19. Study at large: Control cultures, each given a CEFX pool, an HIV-1 Nef pool, or no peptide, were included.

As to treatment: approximately 9-day PBMC culture with coronavirus spike peptide pools or control peptides (ViraFEST assay). ViraFEST stimulated the growth of antigen-specific T cells using peptide pools and subsequently profiled their TCRs by sequencing. The study sequenced cultured CD4+ T cell DNA using the Oncomine TCR Beta short-read assay. MiXCR was run by TCRdb on the PCR reads, yielding one entry per CDR3 protein. Among fewer than 15,000 distinct CDR3 sequences listed, 40% to 45% were seen once. This TCR was recovered from a human donor who had recovered from COVID-19. Sequencing was performed on CD4+ T cells from blood, cultured in vitro.

DNA of the CDR3: TGTGCCAGTAGGGAAGGGGTCACCGGGGAGCTGTTTTTT. Translated, it gives CASREGVTGELFF. V gene TRBV19 combines with J gene TRBJ2-2, with TRBD1 as a possible D gene (5 bases). The CDR3 loop spans 13 amino acids. Germline V gives CDR1 LNHDA, CDR2 SQIVND (reference sequence). The germline V and J ends were trimmed by 6 bases and 4 bases, with 9 bases remaining between them.